This TCR beta chain was retrieved from a study of blood T cell repertoires in COVID-19. Sequencing used immunoSEQ multiplex PCR; TCRdb keeps in-frame clones, though not all of them. The sample records about 250,000 clones, more than 80% being singletons. Sequencing was performed on peripheral blood. The receptor comes from a human donor in a cohort sampled during active COVID-19.

The CDR3 DNA reads TGTGCCACCCAGGGGGCTAATGGCTACACCTTC. It is translated as CATQGANGYTF. The V gene is TRBV28, the J gene TRBJ1-2, with 8 bases lining up with TRBD1. This CDR3 has 11 residues. Trimming at V came to 10 bases and at J to 6 bases, leaving 4 bases not matched to a gene. CDR1 is MDHEN, CDR2 SYDVKM, per germline.